A single sample is the source of the 18 T cell receptor beta chains below, sequenced in a study of blood T cells in healthy people across ages. Next came a second PCR, run for about 7 to 12 cycles, which used a sample-barcoded 5' primer along with a J-beta primer mix. TCRdb ran MiXCR on the 5' RACE reads and lists one entry per CDR3 protein. The sample holds hundreds of thousands of distinct CDR3 sequences; around two fifths are singletons and the top ten take approximately 31%. Sample: blood. These receptors all stem from a man older than 75 in good health.

The chain links TRBV9 to TRBJ2-3; perhaps TRBD1 as D (6 bases). The CDR3 contains 17 residues. The germline V gene has CDR1 SGDLS and CDR2 YYNGEE. Trimming removed 3 bases at V and 0 bases at J, with 17 bases between. The CDR3 loop is CASSALRWGLSTDTQYF. CDR3 nucleotides: TGTGCCAGCAGCGCACTCCGTTGGGGGCTCAGCACAGATACGCAGTATTTT.

This clonotype was detected only a few times. The V gene is TRBV29-1, the J gene TRBJ2-5; 14 nucleotides align to TRBD2. From germline, CDR1 is SQVTM and CDR2 ANQGSEA. V trimming: 6 bases; J trimming: 0 bases; junction bases outside the gene matches: 12. The CDR3 has 18 amino acids. CDR3 coding DNA: TGCAGCGTCCTATACCGACTAGCGGGGGGGGGCTACCAAGAGACCCAGTACTTC. The encoded protein is CSVLYRLAGGGYQETQYF.

This clonotype occurred many times. The chain joins TRBV20-1 to TRBJ2-7, with TRBD2 identical over 7 bases. CDR3 length equals 15 residues. Trimming took 0 bases from V and 3 from J; bases not matched to a gene: 8. In germline, CDR1 is DFQATT, CDR2 SNEGSKA (reference sequence). CDR3: CSARDDASGYYEQYF. CDR3 DNA sequence: TGCAGTGCTAGAGACGACGCTAGCGGTTACTACGAGCAGTACTTC.

Note on this clonotype: This may stem from a read error, because a much larger clone lies one nucleotide away. The chain couples TRBV5-1 to TRBJ2-7; the match to TRBD2 covers 9 bases. CDR3 size: 15 residues. The V gene's germline CDR1 is SGHRS and CDR2 YFSETQ. J gave up 2 bases and V 2 bases, and 5 bases lay outside the gene matches. CDR3 sequence (DNA): TGCGCCAGCAGCTTTGACTCTAGCGGGACCTACGAGCAGTACTTC. Protein sequence: CASSFDSSGTYEQYF.

The rearrangement uses TRBV12-3 or TRBV12-4 and TRBJ1-5, with D unresolved. The CDR3 has 14 amino acids. With 4 bases removed from V and 9 bases from J, the gap between germline ends came to 16 bases. CDR3 sequence: CASSSIAPGWPQHF. DNA of the CDR3: TGTGCCAGCAGTTCCATCGCCCCTGGATGGCCCCAGCATTTT.

The rearrangement links TRBV20-1 to TRBJ1-5; D is undetermined. The length of the CDR3 is 15 residues. Germline CDR1 and CDR2: DFQATT and SNEGSKA (reference sequence). Deletions cut 5 bases from V and 8 bases from J, with 22 bases between. CDR3 in amino acids: CSAHLGTAPVEPQHF. In DNA, the CDR3 is TGCAGTGCTCACTTGGGAACGGCCCCAGTAGAGCCCCAGCATTTT.

The chain recombines TRBV25-1 with TRBJ1-3; D is uncertain. There are 15 residues in the CDR3. Germline CDR1 is MGHDK and CDR2 is SYGVNS. V dropped 0 bases and J dropped 0 bases, with 6 bases sitting between them. The CDR3 reads CASSEYGYSGNTIYF. CDR3 coding DNA: TGTGCCAGCAGTGAATACGGGTACTCTGGAAACACCATATATTTT.

This sequence joins TRBV7-3 and TRBJ2-3, with TRBD2 as a possible D gene (5 bases). CDR1 is SGHTA, CDR2 FQGTGA, per germline. V was pared by 5 bases and J by 5 bases, with 11 bases between. The CDR3 has 13 residues. CDR3: CASSPGSLDTQYF. CDR3 nucleotide sequence: TGTGCCAGCAGCCCTGGGAGTTTAGATACGCAGTATTTT.

This chain connects TRBV12-5 to TRBJ2-7; D is perhaps TRBD1 or TRBD2 (5 bases each). TRBJ2-5 explains the end of the DNA better; the J call may be wrong. The CDR3 is made up of 15 amino acids. The germline gives CDR1 LGHNT, CDR2 FRNRAP. CDR3 sequence (DNA): TGTGCTAGTGGTTTGATTATGAGGGGTGGAGAGACCCAGTACTTC. This sequence encodes CASGLIMRGGETQYF.

The V and J genes are TRBV5-5 and TRBJ2-5, with 10 bases matching TRBD2. Trimming removed 2 bases from V and 11 bases from J; junction bases left unmatched: 24. This CDR3 comprises 19 residues. Germline V gives CDR1 SGHKS, CDR2 YYEKEE (reference sequence). CDR3 coding DNA: TGTGCCAGCAGCTTTATGGCTAGCGGGGGCAGGCGGGGGGGAAATGAGCAGTACTTC. Translated, it gives CASSFMASGGRRGGNEQYF.

CDR3 residues: CASSPRVKGVVNGYTF. CDR3 in DNA: TGTGCCAGCAGCCCTCGGGTGAAGGGGGTTGTAAATGGCTACACCTTC. The chain joins TRBV5-6 to TRBJ1-2, with D possibly matching TRBD1 (6 bases). This CDR3 spans 16 amino acids. The germline V gene encodes CDR1 SGHDT and CDR2 YYEEEE. Trimming cost V 4 bases and J 6 bases, with 22 bases left between them.

This clonotype turned up a few times. The chain is built from TRBV11-3 and TRBJ2-5, with D perhaps being TRBD1 or TRBD2 (6 bases each). The CDR3 length is 19 residues. V was cut by 0 bases and J by 2 bases, with 22 bases left in between. Germline CDR1 reads SGHNT; CDR2 reads YENEEA. Written as DNA, the CDR3 is TGTGCCAGCAGCTTAGATCGGGAAGGGACTCCGGGGGCTCAAGAGACCCAGTACTTC. Translation: CASSLDREGTPGAQETQYF. The variable domain in full, completed from reference TRBV11-3 and TRBJ2-5, reads EAGVVQSPRYKIIEKKQPVAFWCNPISGHNTLYWYLQNLGQGPELLIRYENEEAVDDSQLPKDRFSAERLKGVDSTLKIQPAELGDSAVYLCASSLDREGTPGAQETQYFGPGTRLLVL.

V and J are TRBV7-2 and TRBJ2-3, with 8 bases fitting TRBD2. The trim removed 8 bases at V and 4 bases at J, leaving 14 bases unmatched. The CDR3 spans 16 residues. The germline V gene encodes CDR1 SGHTA and CDR2 FQGNSA. Written as DNA, the CDR3 is TGTGCCAGCTCTCAATTGGGGCGGGGGGTCGCAGATACGCAGTATTTT. This gives the protein CASSQLGRGVADTQYF.

The gene calls are TRBV28 and TRBJ2-7; D tentatively fits TRBD1 or TRBD2 (9 bases each). Germline assignment: CDR1 MDHEN and CDR2 SYDVKM. The CDR3 runs to 17 residues. Trimming took 6 bases from V and 2 from J, leaving 23 bases between them. In DNA form, the CDR3 reads TGTGCCAGCAGGGGCCTAGCGGGACAGGGCCTTCCCTACGAGCAGTACTTC. Residues: CASRGLAGQGLPYEQYF.

The chain recombines TRBV10-2 with TRBJ2-6; possible D gene TRBD2, 5 bases. The germline V gene has CDR1 WSHSY and CDR2 SAAADI. This CDR3 contains 16 residues. Deletions cut 2 bases from V and 0 bases from J, with 8 bases between. The CDR3: CASSEEGISGANVLTF. The CDR3 DNA sequence: TGCGCCAGCAGTGAGGAGGGTATCTCTGGGGCCAACGTCCTGACTTTC.

The chain combines TRBV20-1 with TRBJ2-4; 9 bases align to TRBD2. CDR3 length: 19 amino acids. Germline values: CDR1 DFQATT, CDR2 SNEGSKA (reference sequence). V was clipped by 5 bases and J by 2 bases; unmatched bases: 19. The CDR3 nucleotides are TGCAGTGCTGTGATGACTAGCGGAACAGCGGGAGCATCCAAAAACATTCAGTACTTC. Protein product: CSAVMTSGTAGASKNIQYF.

The CDR3 spells CASSWTVNTEAFF. The CDR3 DNA follows: TGCGCCAGCAGTTGGACAGTGAACACTGAAGCTTTCTTT. The rearrangement uses TRBV5-1 and TRBJ1-1, with D perhaps matching TRBD1 (6 bases). V was cut by 5 bases and J by 0 bases, with 8 bases left in between. CDR3 length: 13 residues. CDR1 is SGHRS, CDR2 YFSETQ, per germline.

This clonotype was counted only a few times. CDR3 region: CASSPGHMSYEQYF. CDR3 bases: TGTGCCAGCAGTCCGGGACATATGTCCTACGAGCAGTACTTC. The chain is built from TRBV6-5 and TRBJ2-7, with D perhaps TRBD1 (6 bases). CDR1 and CDR2 from the germline V gene are MNHEY and SVGAGI. With 5 bases removed from V and 1 base from J, the gap between germline ends came to 12 bases. The length of the CDR3 is 14 residues.